There are a few counts of the clone carrying this T cell receptor beta chain. These data are taken from a study of response to subunit inactivated influenza vaccine. TCRdb used MiXCR to reprocess the RT-PCR reads, holding one entry per CDR3 protein. The repertoire has more than 700,000 distinct CDR3 sequences, around 21% of them found once; the top ten carry roughly a tenth. The CDR3 runs 15 residues. Trimming cost V 6 bases and J 0 bases; bases outside gene matches: 10. The V gene's germline CDR1 is DFQATT and CDR2 SNEGSKA (reference sequence). The TCR originated in a man aged 50-59 years who received an inactivated influenza vaccine. The chain has TRBV20-1 and TRBJ1-1; 7 positions agree with TRBD1. The starting material was PBMCs from blood, obtained roughly 5 days after vaccination. The CDR3 nucleotides read TGCAGTGCAGGGGCCCCGGGACAGATGAACACTGAAGCTTTCTTT. Translating it yields CSAGAPGQMNTEAFF.